The 13 T cell receptor beta chains given below trace back to one sample, sequenced in a study of blood T cell repertoires in COVID-19. The data were produced by immunoSEQ multiplex PCR, yet TCRdb's version contains in-frame clones alone and is incomplete. The table lists 150,000 to 200,000 clones, 85% to 90% of them singletons. The sample taken for sequencing was peripheral blood. Receptors originate from a woman older than 75 in a cohort sampled during active or convalescent COVID-19.

Here the CDR3 reads CASSLGGSNEKLFF. In DNA, the CDR3 is TGTGCCAGCAGCCTCGGGGGTTCTAATGAAAAACTGTTTTTT. The chain uses TRBV6-5 and TRBJ1-4; possible D gene TRBD1, 5 bases. The CDR3 is 14 amino acids. The germline V gene encodes CDR1 MNHEY and CDR2 SVGAGI. Trimming left V 6 bases short and J 3 bases short, with 11 bases between.

J is TRBJ2-1 and V is TRBV6-2 or TRBV6-3; 8 nucleotides line up with TRBD1. V lost 5 bases, J lost 8 bases, and 11 bases stayed unmatched. CDR1 and CDR2 (germline): MNHEY, SVGEGT. CDR3 size: 15 residues. CDR3 residues: CASSAGQGTSDEQFF. CDR3 DNA: TGTGCCAGCAGTGCAGGACAGGGTACTTCCGATGAGCAGTTCTTC.

This rearrangement joins TRBV18 to TRBJ1-1, with no clear D. The CDR3 sequence is 13 residues long. Germline CDR1 is KGHSH and CDR2 is LQKENI. The V and J ends lost 0 bases and 4 bases respectively, with 6 bases between them. As DNA, the CDR3 is TGTGCCAGCTCACCACCGGGAGTCACTGAAGCTTTCTTT. Its translation is CASSPPGVTEAFF.

About this clone itself: In the same sample, other DNA sequences code for this CDR3. This chain links TRBV30 with TRBJ2-5; D unresolved. The CDR3 sequence is 11 residues long. Per the germline V gene, CDR1 is GTSNPN and CDR2 is SVGIG (reference sequence). V was cut by 4 bases and J by 1 base, with 4 bases left in between. Here the CDR3 DNA reads TGTGCCTGGACAGGCCAAGAGACCCAGTACTTC. Protein: CAWTGQETQYF.

The chain couples TRBV2 to TRBJ2-2; TRBD1 matches at 10 bases. Germline trimming cut 3 bases from V and 4 bases from J; bases unmatched to any gene: 11. CDR1 and CDR2 from the germline V gene are SNHLY and FYNNEI. CDR3 length equals 18 residues. CDR3 loop: CASSDSLVGTGVTGELFF. The CDR3 DNA reads as TGTGCCAGCAGTGATTCTCTCGTTGGGACAGGGGTCACCGGGGAGCTGTTTTTT. The whole variable domain, filled in from reference TRBV2 and TRBJ2-2, reads EPEVTQTPSHQVTQMGQEVILRCVPISNHLYFYWYRQILGQKVEFLVSFYNNEISEKSEIFDDQFSVERPDGSNFTLKIRSTKLEDSAMYFCASSDSLVGTGVTGELFFGEGSRLTVL.

The chain couples TRBV5-1 to TRBJ2-2; tentatively, D is TRBD1 (5 bases). V gave up 0 bases and J gave up 6 bases, with 12 bases separating them. The CDR3 covers 15 residues. From germline, CDR1 is SGHRS and CDR2 YFSETQ. CDR3 loop: CASSLDPGMSGELFF. The DNA of the CDR3 is TGCGCCAGCAGCTTGGATCCAGGGATGTCCGGGGAGCTGTTTTTT.

The chain carries TRBV5-1 and TRBJ1-1; the match to TRBD1 covers 10 bases. J gave up 5 bases and V 4 bases, and 5 bases lay outside the gene matches. Germline assignment: CDR1 SGHRS and CDR2 YFSETQ. The CDR3 runs to 14 residues. In nucleotides, the CDR3 is TGCGCCAGCAGCCCGGACAGGGGGGGGACTGAAGCTTTCTTT. Residues: CASSPDRGGTEAFF.

J is TRBJ2-7 and V is TRBV3-1 (or the pseudogene TRBV3-2), with D unclear. The CDR3 is 11 amino acids. Trimming cost V 1 base and J 7 bases, with 5 bases left between them. Germline CDR1 LGHDT, CDR2 YNNKEL (reference sequence). CDR3 sequence (DNA): TGTGCCAGCAGCCAAGTCCGGGAGCAGTACTTC. This translates into CASSQVREQYF.

This chain links TRBV24-1 with TRBJ2-5, with D possibly TRBD2 on 5 matching bases. This CDR3 is built from 14 residues. Trimming left V 0 bases short and J 6 bases short, with 10 bases between. From germline, CDR1 is KGHDR and CDR2 SFDVKD. The CDR3 nucleotides are TGTGCCACCAGTGATTTGGCAGGAGGCCAGACCCAGTACTTC. Its translation is CATSDLAGGQTQYF.

This rearrangement joins TRBV18 to TRBJ1-2; 8 bases fit TRBD1. V gave up 2 bases and J gave up 3 bases; unmatched junction bases: 5. The CDR3 loop spans 15 amino acids. CDR1 is KGHSH and CDR2 is LQKENI in the germline V gene. Here the CDR3 DNA reads TGTGCCAGCTCACCAAACGGACAGGGTCACTATGGCTACACCTTC. Translated, it gives CASSPNGQGHYGYTF.

The genes are TRBV29-1 and TRBJ2-1; D might be TRBD1 (5 bases). CDR3 length: 14 residues. Germline CDR1 SQVTM, CDR2 ANQGSEA. Between the trimmed V and J ends, which lost 1 base and 9 bases, there was a span of 16 bases. The CDR3 loop is CSVEVTRGQGEQFF. The CDR3 DNA is TGCAGCGTTGAAGTGACACGAGGCCAGGGTGAGCAGTTCTTC.

The J gene is TRBJ1-3, the V gene TRBV27, with D uncertain. The CDR3 is 16 amino acids. Germline V gene lookup returns CDR1 MNHEY and CDR2 SMNVEV (reference sequence). Trimming took off 5 bases at V and 0 bases at J, with 14 bases between the two ends. The CDR3 reads CASSPSSALSGNTIYF. The CDR3 nucleotides are TGTGCCAGCAGTCCCAGCAGCGCACTCTCTGGAAACACCATATATTTT.

This clone turned up a few times. The gene calls are TRBV19 and TRBJ2-7; 9 bases map to TRBD1. Per the germline V gene, CDR1 is LNHDA and CDR2 is SQIVND (reference sequence). J was trimmed by 3 bases and V by 8 bases; bases with no gene match: 11. The CDR3 spans 15 residues. The CDR3 nucleotides are TGTGCCAGTTCTCCCCGGACAGGGGCGGGCTACGAGCAGTACTTC. Residues: CASSPRTGAGYEQYF.